The rows below give T cell receptor beta chains drawn from one sample of a study of T cells in localized non-small cell lung cancer. Produced via immunoSEQ multiplex PCR; TCRdb's table is partial and in-frame only. Found here are tens of thousands of clones, more than 75% of them singletons; the top ten hold more than 9%. Sequencing used peripheral blood, obtained before any cancer treatment. The receptors derive from a female donor aged 60 or older with stage I lung adenocarcinoma. CDR3s include the opening cysteine and the closing phenylalanine or tryptophan. D genes are given only for firm matches. Clone size is shown for a subset of rows, as once, few, many or a class of expanded clone.

j_call v_call d_call clone_size cdr3_aa cdr3_nt
TRBJ2-1 TRBV29-1 TRBD1 - CSAWGQKQFF TGCAGCGCCTGGGGACAGAAGCAGTTCTTC
TRBJ1-1 TRBV4-1 TRBD1 - CASSPGQGEAEAFF TGCGCCAGCAGCCCAGGACAGGGGGAGGCTGAAGCTTTCTTT
TRBJ2-3 TRBV9 - - CASSPRSGDHTDTQYF TGTGCCAGCAGCCCTCGTTCCGGAGACCACACAGATACGCAGTATTTT
TRBJ1-2 TRBV28 TRBD1 - CASSLLQGPGYTF TGTGCCAGCAGTTTATTACAGGGGCCTGGCTACACCTTC
TRBJ2-1 TRBV9 - - CASSVEAYGDEQFF TGTGCCAGCAGCGTAGAGGCTTATGGCGATGAGCAGTTCTTC
TRBJ2-5 TRBV5-1 - - CASSYRWRETQYF TGCGCCAGCAGCTACCGGTGGAGGGAGACCCAGTACTTC
TRBJ2-3 TRBV9 - - CASIPGDQKWDTQYF TGTGCCAGCATCCCTGGGGATCAAAAGTGGGATACGCAGTATTTT
TRBJ1-6 TRBV11-2 - - CASSSLSTYNSPLHF TGTGCCAGCAGCTCCTTGAGCACCTATAATTCACCCCTCCACTTT
TRBJ1-1 TRBV7-3 TRBD1 - CASSSTQGATEAFF TGTGCCAGCAGCTCGACTCAGGGGGCGACTGAAGCTTTCTTT
TRBJ2-7 TRBV5-1 TRBD1 - CASSLTGVGHEQYF TGCGCCAGCAGCTTAACAGGGGTAGGACACGAGCAGTACTTC
TRBJ1-1 TRBV6-1 TRBD1 - CASSLTGGTEAFF TGTGCCAGCAGTTTAACAGGGGGGACTGAAGCTTTCTTT
TRBJ1-3 TRBV10-3 - - CAISESWVLAGNTIYF TGTGCCATCAGTGAGTCTTGGGTACTCGCTGGAAACACCATATATTTT
TRBJ1-2 TRBV5-1 - few CASSADGLRGYTF TGCGCCAGCAGCGCGGACGGGTTGCGAGGCTACACCTTC
TRBJ2-1 TRBV7-6 - - CASTLVGTSDEQFF TGTGCCAGCACCCTAGTGGGAACTTCGGATGAGCAGTTCTTC
TRBJ2-2 TRBV7-9 - - CASMRASEVTGELFF TGTGCCAGCATGAGGGCCAGCGAGGTCACCGGGGAGCTGTTTTTT
TRBJ1-1 TRBV18 - few CASSLRTGSMNTEAFF TGTGCCAGCTCACTGCGGACCGGGAGTATGAACACTGAAGCTTTCTTT
TRBJ2-5 TRBV5-1 TRBD1 - CASSPDRGETQYF TGCGCCAGCAGTCCAGACAGGGGCGAGACCCAGTACTTC
TRBJ2-2 TRBV5-1 TRBD2 - CASSFLRGGSTGELFF TGCGCCAGCAGCTTCCTTCGGGGGGGCTCCACCGGGGAGCTGTTTTTT
TRBJ1-5 TRBV19 - - CAAGAGAYQPQHF TGTGCCGCCGGGGCAGGGGCTTATCAGCCCCAGCATTTT
TRBJ1-2 TRBV29-1 - - CSVERSGLGYTF TGCAGCGTTGAAAGGTCAGGCCTGGGCTACACCTTC
TRBJ2-7 TRBV2 - - CASSASVYEQYF TGTGCCAGCAGTGCCTCCGTCTACGAGCAGTACTTC
TRBJ1-4 TRBV4-3 - - CASSQGRAGGNEKLFF TGCGCCAGCAGCCAAGGCAGGGCTGGGGGTAATGAAAAACTGTTTTTT
TRBJ1-1 TRBV6-6 TRBD1 - CASSYSVAGRGHEAFF TGTGCCAGCAGTTACTCCGTCGCGGGCAGGGGGCATGAAGCTTTCTTT
TRBJ1-5 TRBV9 TRBD1 few CASSAGGDSRVQPQHF TGTGCCAGCAGCGCCGGCGGGGACAGTAGAGTTCAGCCCCAGCATTTT